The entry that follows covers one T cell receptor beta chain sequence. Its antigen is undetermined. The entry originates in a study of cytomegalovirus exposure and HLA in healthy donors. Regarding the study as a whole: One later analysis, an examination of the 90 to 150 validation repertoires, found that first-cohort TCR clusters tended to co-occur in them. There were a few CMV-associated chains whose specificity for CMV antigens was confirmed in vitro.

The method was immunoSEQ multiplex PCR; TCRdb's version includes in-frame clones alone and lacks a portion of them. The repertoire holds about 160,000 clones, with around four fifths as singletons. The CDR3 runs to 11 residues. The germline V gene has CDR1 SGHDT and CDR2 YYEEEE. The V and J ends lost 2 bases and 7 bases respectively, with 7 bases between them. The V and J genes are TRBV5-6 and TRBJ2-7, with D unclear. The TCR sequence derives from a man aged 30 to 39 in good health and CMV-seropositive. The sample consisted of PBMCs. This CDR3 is CASSFGEEQYF. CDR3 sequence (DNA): TGTGCCAGCAGCTTTGGAGAAGAGCAGTACTTC.